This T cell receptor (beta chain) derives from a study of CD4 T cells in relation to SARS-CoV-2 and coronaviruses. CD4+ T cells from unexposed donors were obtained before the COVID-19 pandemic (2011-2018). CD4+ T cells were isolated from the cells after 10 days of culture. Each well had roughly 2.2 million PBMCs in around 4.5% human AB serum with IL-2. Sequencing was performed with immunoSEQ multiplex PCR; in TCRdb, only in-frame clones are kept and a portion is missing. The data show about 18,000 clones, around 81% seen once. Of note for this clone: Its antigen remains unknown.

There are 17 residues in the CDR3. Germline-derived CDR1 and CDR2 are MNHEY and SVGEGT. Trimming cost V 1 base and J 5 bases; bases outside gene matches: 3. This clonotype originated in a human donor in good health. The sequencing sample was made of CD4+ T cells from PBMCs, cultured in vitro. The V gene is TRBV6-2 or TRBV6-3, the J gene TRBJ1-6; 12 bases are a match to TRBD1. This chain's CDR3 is CASSYWDRGQDNSPLHF. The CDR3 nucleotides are TGTGCCAGCAGTTACTGGGACAGGGGGCAAGATAATTCACCCCTCCACTTT.